The 21 T cell receptor beta chains below come from one sample, sequenced in a study of blood T cell repertoires in COVID-19. Profiling relied on immunoSEQ multiplex PCR, and the TCRdb table lists in-frame clones only, not all of them. The sample contains around 190,000 clones, around nine tenths of which appear only once. Input material: peripheral blood. The source is a young man with active or convalescent COVID-19.

The chain employs TRBV5-8 and TRBJ1-1, with TRBD1 matching over 9 bases. Germline lookup yields CDR1 SGHTS and CDR2 YDEGEE. This CDR3 comprises 15 residues. Germline trimming cut 4 bases from V and 0 bases from J; bases unmatched to any gene: 4. CDR3 sequence: CASSTGQGMNTEAFF. Here the CDR3 DNA reads TGTGCCAGCAGCACGGGACAGGGAATGAACACTGAAGCTTTCTTT.

This chain uses TRBV18 with TRBJ2-1; D is perhaps TRBD1 (5 bases). V was trimmed by 2 bases and J by 5 bases, leaving 7 bases between them. Germline V gives CDR1 KGHSH, CDR2 LQKENI. The CDR3 contains 13 residues. The chain's CDR3 is CASSPVGDNEQFF. The CDR3 coding sequence is TGTGCCAGCTCACCAGTAGGGGACAATGAGCAGTTCTTC.

This rearrangement joins TRBV11-2 to TRBJ2-7; D is possibly TRBD2 (5 bases). The CDR3 covers 14 residues. Between the trimmed V and J ends, which lost 3 bases and 0 bases, there was a span of 9 bases. Germline assignment: CDR1 SGHAT and CDR2 FQNNGV. CDR3 sequence (DNA): TGTGCCAGCAGCTTGCGGGTCGTCTCCTACGAGCAGTACTTC. Protein sequence: CASSLRVVSYEQYF.

This clone occurred once. For the CDR3, the DNA is TGTGCCAGCAGCCAGGTGTTCAGTAACTATGGCTACACCTTC. Encoded protein: CASSQVFSNYGYTF. The gene calls are TRBV3-1 (or the pseudogene TRBV3-2) and TRBJ1-2; no definite D call. The V gene's germline CDR1 is LGHDT and CDR2 YNNKEL (reference sequence). V was pared by 3 bases and J by 1 base, with 9 bases between. The CDR3 is made up of 14 amino acids.

The genes are TRBV2 and TRBJ1-2, with a tentative D call TRBD1 (6 bases). Trimming left V 6 bases short and J 4 bases short, with 15 bases between. From germline, CDR1 is SNHLY and CDR2 FYNNEI. The CDR3 length is 14 residues. The CDR3 region has the DNA TGTGCCAGCAGAACTGGGGGCACGGCCTATGGCTACACCTTC. This translates into CASRTGGTAYGYTF.

V gene TRBV5-6 combines with J gene TRBJ1-3; TRBD1 might be the D (6 bases). Trimming cost V 0 bases and J 0 bases, with 13 bases left between them. The CDR3 extends over 17 amino acids. Germline CDR1 is SGHDT and CDR2 is YYEEEE. CDR3 nucleotide sequence: TGTGCCAGCAGCTTGGCCGAGACAGGACACTCTGGAAACACCATATATTTT. Its translation: CASSLAETGHSGNTIYF.

The V call is TRBV29-1, the J call TRBJ1-2; TRBD1 matches 8 bases. V lost 7 bases to trimming and J lost 0 bases; unmatched junction nucleotides: 10. Germline loops: CDR1 SQVTM, CDR2 ANQGSEA. CDR3 size: 15 residues. DNA for the CDR3: TGCAGCGCGGCAGGACAGGGAGAGCCTAACTATGGCTACACCTTC. This sequence encodes CSAAGQGEPNYGYTF.

This rearrangement joins TRBV6-5 to TRBJ1-1, with 7 nucleotides matching TRBD1. The germline CDR1 and CDR2 sequences are MNHEY and SVGAGI. The V segment lost 5 bases and the J segment 1 base; nucleotides outside the gene matches: 4. The CDR3 has 14 amino acids. The CDR3 sequence: CASSRGQPNTEAFF. The CDR3 coding sequence is TGTGCCAGCAGTCGGGGACAGCCGAACACTGAAGCTTTCTTT.

CDR3 sequence: CASSHGTLTGELFF. In nucleotides, the CDR3 is TGCGCCAGCAGCCACGGGACACTCACCGGGGAGCTGTTTTTT. The V gene is TRBV5-1, the J gene TRBJ2-2; a possible D gene is TRBD1 (6 bases). The CDR3 covers 14 residues. V lost 4 bases, J lost 4 bases, and 11 bases lay in between. CDR1 SGHRS and CDR2 YFSETQ come from the germline V gene.

V usage is TRBV3-1 (or the pseudogene TRBV3-2) and J usage is TRBJ2-1; D possibly corresponds to TRBD1 (6 bases). V was shortened by 8 bases and J by 3 bases, with 11 bases between the two germline ends. The germline gives CDR1 LGHDT, CDR2 YNNKEL (reference sequence). This CDR3 has 13 residues. The CDR3: CASGTGRYNEQFF. CDR3 DNA: TGTGCCAGCGGCACAGGGCGCTACAATGAGCAGTTCTTC.

This rearrangement joins TRBV28 to TRBJ1-1; a weak D match, TRBD1 (5 bases). CDR3 length: 21 residues. In germline, CDR1 is MDHEN, CDR2 SYDVKM. V gave up 1 base and J gave up 3 bases, with 30 bases separating them. The DNA for the CDR3 is TGTGCCAGCAGTTTATTTGACGTCCTAGGGAAGAGTAGCGGGGGGTACACTGAAGCTTTCTTT. Translated, it gives CASSLFDVLGKSSGGYTEAFF. Based on the CDR3 plus reference TRBV28 and TRBJ1-1, the full variable domain is DVKVTQSSRYLVKRTGEKVFLECVQDMDHENMFWYRQDPGLGLRLIYFSYDVKMKEKGDIPEGYSVSREKKERFSLILESASTNQTSMYLCASSLFDVLGKSSGGYTEAFFGQGTRLTVV.

The chain combines TRBV7-9 with TRBJ2-5; the match to TRBD2 covers 10 bases. Germline CDR1 SEHNR, CDR2 FQNEAQ (reference sequence). Trimming took 0 bases from V and 5 from J; bases not matched to a gene: 6. The CDR3 sequence is 16 residues long. The CDR3, as DNA: TGTGCCAGCAGCTTAGCGCTAGCGGGGGCTGGGGAGACCCAGTACTTC. Protein sequence: CASSLALAGAGETQYF.

V usage is TRBV3-1 (or the pseudogene TRBV3-2) and J usage is TRBJ2-5; 8 bases map to TRBD2. This CDR3 spans 13 amino acids. Germline CDR1 reads LGHDT; CDR2 reads YNNKEL (reference sequence). The junction had 5 bases not matched to a gene; V was cut back by 6 bases and J by 5 bases. The CDR3 reads CASSGTSWETQYF. In DNA, the CDR3 is TGTGCCAGCAGTGGGACTAGTTGGGAGACCCAGTACTTC.

The chain links TRBV2 to TRBJ1-6; 12 bases align to TRBD1. Trimming at V came to 6 bases and at J to 8 bases, leaving 5 bases not matched to a gene. This CDR3 has 15 amino acids. Germline-derived CDR1 and CDR2 are SNHLY and FYNNEI. The CDR3 DNA follows: TGTGCCAGCAGGGGACAGGGGGCGCGTGATTCACCCCTCCACTTT. As protein: CASRGQGARDSPLHF.

V gene TRBV27 combines with J gene TRBJ2-1, with 8 bases matching TRBD1. CDR3 size: 14 residues. Trimming took 6 bases from V and 4 from J; bases not matched to a gene: 5. In germline, CDR1 is MNHEY, CDR2 SMNVEV (reference sequence). This CDR3 reads CASRPGQEYNEQFF. CDR3 coding DNA: TGTGCCAGCAGGCCGGGACAGGAGTACAATGAGCAGTTCTTC.

The J gene is TRBJ1-1, the V gene TRBV2, with D unresolved. Trimming shortened V by 4 bases and J by 0 bases, and 3 bases separated the two germline ends. Germline-derived CDR1 and CDR2 are SNHLY and FYNNEI. CDR3 length: 12 amino acids. The CDR3 nucleotides are TGTGCCAGCAGTGCCATGAACACTGAAGCTTTCTTT. Protein sequence: CASSAMNTEAFF.

The rearrangement joins TRBV2 to TRBJ2-6; possibly TRBD2 for D (6 bases). CDR3 length equals 13 residues. V was clipped by 7 bases and J by 4 bases, with 8 bases between them. Per germline, CDR1 SNHLY and CDR2 FYNNEI. The CDR3 coding sequence is TGTGCCAGCAATCGGGAGGGGGCCAACGTCCTGACTTTC. Its protein is CASNREGANVLTF.

This CDR3 is CASSSPGWEAFF. CDR3 coding DNA: TGTGCCAGCAGCTCACCGGGGTGGGAAGCTTTCTTT. The rearrangement uses TRBV7-9 and TRBJ1-1, with D hard to call. Between the trimmed V and J ends, which lost 4 bases and 8 bases, there was a span of 11 bases. CDR3 length: 12 residues. Per the germline V gene, CDR1 is SEHNR and CDR2 is FQNEAQ (reference sequence).

The chain has TRBV5-1 and TRBJ1-1; perhaps TRBD1 as D (5 bases). CDR1 SGHRS and CDR2 YFSETQ come from the germline V gene. Trimming removed 0 bases from V and 0 bases from J, with 21 bases in between. This CDR3 has 19 residues. The DNA for the CDR3 is TGCGCCAGCAGCTTGGGGGCCATAGGTTGGGCAGGGATGAACACTGAAGCTTTCTTT. Translated, it gives CASSLGAIGWAGMNTEAFF.

The chain couples TRBV5-4 to TRBJ2-2; D is possibly TRBD1 (5 bases). Germline-derived CDR1 and CDR2 are SGHNT and YYREEE (reference sequence). Trimming left V 2 bases short and J 0 bases short, with 11 bases between. The CDR3 is made up of 16 amino acids. CDR3 protein: CASSLRQGSNTGELFF. The CDR3 DNA reads TGTGCCAGCAGCTTACGGCAGGGCTCGAACACCGGGGAGCTGTTTTTT.

The rearrangement joins TRBV5-4 to TRBJ2-2; 12 nucleotides line up with TRBD1. Germline assignment: CDR1 SGHNT and CDR2 YYREEE (reference sequence). This CDR3 is built from 17 residues. V shed 0 bases, J shed 7 bases, and the junction held 7 bases outside the gene matches. The CDR3: CASSLVGQGASDGELFF. The CDR3 DNA reads as TGTGCCAGCAGCTTGGTGGGACAGGGGGCGTCGGACGGGGAGCTGTTTTTT.